The present T cell receptor beta chain was sequenced within a study of cytomegalovirus exposure and HLA in healthy donors. Study in general: Unique TCR beta sequences numbering 95 million to 130 million came from about 180 million T cells in an earlier analysis.

Study-wide results and caveats: Sequencing depth across donors, presence/absence analyses assumed, was roughly uniform. Later findings reportedly placed an Asian-associated ancestry cluster below the approximately 670-donor mean for N-insertions. Rarity held for most TCR sequences, but there were some public TCRs that occurred in many donors.

Germline lookup yields CDR1 LNHDA and CDR2 SQIVND (reference sequence). The CDR3 is made up of 18 amino acids. Germline trimming cut 5 bases from V and 2 bases from J; bases unmatched to any gene: 11. The sample holds a few counts of this clone. What it binds is unknown. The PCR had 60 Vbeta and 13 Jbeta primers. Using immunoSEQ multiplex PCR, the repertoire was profiled, and TCRdb retains in-frame clones only, with some absent. The table lists tens of thousands of clones, 50% to 75% of them singletons. The genes are TRBV19 and TRBJ2-7; 14 positions agree with TRBD2. The receptor was isolated from a man under 40 in good health and CMV-seronegative. Sequenced: PBMCs. This chain's CDR3 is CASSQGLAGVGGTYEQYF. DNA for the CDR3: TGTGCCAGTAGTCAGGGACTAGCGGGAGTCGGGGGAACCTACGAGCAGTACTTC.